Presented here are 25 T cell receptor beta chains from one specimen sequenced in a study of identical twins. Each CDR3 protein gets one entry after TCRdb re-called the 5' RACE reads with MiXCR. The sample lists about 550,000 distinct CDR3 sequences; approximately 20% were seen once. This sample also appeared in a second study, on yellow fever vaccine responses in identical twins.

Material for sequencing was CD4+ T cells sorted from blood. The source of these receptors is a woman under 30 in good health.

Ten or more counts support this clonotype. J is TRBJ2-5 and V is TRBV6-6; a possible D gene is TRBD1 (6 bases). CDR1 is MNHNY, CDR2 SVGAGI, per germline (reference sequence). V lost 6 bases and J lost 5, with 13 bases in between. This CDR3 is built from 13 residues. CDR3: CASRVGGRETQYF. The CDR3 nucleotides read TGTGCCAGCAGAGTAGGGGGTAGGGAGACCCAGTACTTC.

This clonotype was observed a few times. The chain recombines TRBV9 with TRBJ1-1; D not resolved. The CDR3 spans 13 residues. Germline lookup yields CDR1 SGDLS and CDR2 YYNGEE. Trimming shortened V by 0 bases and J by 2 bases, and 5 bases separated the two germline ends. CDR3 loop: CASSVDHNTEAFF. The CDR3 coding sequence is TGTGCCAGCAGCGTAGATCATAACACTGAAGCTTTCTTT.

The chain combines TRBV7-2 with TRBJ2-3; 9 bases are shared with TRBD2. CDR1 is SGHTA, CDR2 FQGNSA, per germline. The CDR3 spans 16 residues. V lost 8 bases and J lost 2; bases outside the gene matches: 11. CDR3 region: CASSLSGRIITDTQYF. In DNA, the CDR3 is TGTGCCAGCTCCCTTAGCGGGAGAATCATCACAGATACGCAGTATTTT.

J is TRBJ2-7 and V is TRBV19, with 9 bases lining up with TRBD2. CDR3 length: 14 amino acids. CDR1 LNHDA and CDR2 SQIVND come from the germline V gene (reference sequence). The trim removed 7 bases at V and 3 bases at J, leaving 7 bases unmatched. The chain's CDR3 is CASTPAGGYYEQYF. The DNA of the CDR3 is TGTGCCAGTACCCCAGCGGGAGGATACTACGAGCAGTACTTC. The entire variable domain, with the rest obtained from reference TRBV19 and TRBJ2-7, is as follows: DGGITQSPKYLFRKEGQNVTLSCEQNLNHDAMYWYRQDPGQGLRLIYYSQIVNDFQKGDIAEGYSVSREKKESFPLTVTSAQKNPTAFYLCASTPAGGYYEQYFGPGTRLTVT.

This clonotype was seen more than once but under ten times. The CDR3 bases are TGTGCCAGTAGTATAGTTGGGGGGCCCAGCTACGAGCAGTACTTC. Its translation: CASSIVGGPSYEQYF. This chain links TRBV19 with TRBJ2-7; D is perhaps TRBD1 or TRBD2 (6 bases each). Germline loops: CDR1 LNHDA, CDR2 SQIVND (reference sequence). This CDR3 contains 15 residues. V lost 1 base and J 3 bases, leaving 13 bases between the germline ends.

The rearrangement joins TRBV9 to TRBJ1-1; no firm D call. Trimming took off 0 bases at V and 11 bases at J, with 14 bases between the two ends. The germline CDR1 and CDR2 sequences are SGDLS and YYNGEE. The CDR3 length is 13 residues. The CDR3 DNA reads TGTGCCAGCAGCGTAGACGTTAACACGCATGCTTTCTTT. Translation: CASSVDVNTHAFF.

DNA of the CDR3: TGTGCCAGCAGTGAAGAAATGACAGTTTCTGGCTACACCTTC. Translated, it gives CASSEEMTVSGYTF. The rearrangement uses TRBV6-1 and TRBJ1-2; D possibly corresponds to TRBD1 (5 bases). V shed 1 base and J shed 7 bases, with 13 bases lying between them. Germline V CDR1 and CDR2: MNHNS, SASEGT. The CDR3 sequence is 14 residues long.

This clonotype turned up a few times. The V gene is TRBV12-3 or TRBV12-4, the J gene TRBJ2-7; 8 nucleotides agree with TRBD1. The ends lost 4 bases at V and 3 bases at J; junction bases unmatched: 5. CDR3 length: 14 amino acids. CDR3 region: CASSYGQGHYEQYV. CDR3 nucleotide sequence: TGTGCCAGCAGTTATGGACAGGGACACTACGAGCAGTACGTC.

A few counts support this clonotype. The rearrangement links TRBV10-2 to TRBJ2-4; D gene ambiguous. The CDR3 runs to 14 residues. Germline-derived CDR1 and CDR2 are WSHSY and SAAADI. V lost 8 bases and J 1 base, leaving 12 bases between the germline ends. CDR3 nucleotide sequence: TGCGCCAGCGCGGCAGACGGGGCCAAAAACATTCAGTACTTC. It yields the protein CASAADGAKNIQYF.

The CDR3 DNA reads TGTGCCAGCAGTTCCCCCCGACAGGGTTTATTTTATCAGCCCCAGCATTTT. Protein sequence: CASSSPRQGLFYQPQHF. The chain combines TRBV28 with TRBJ1-5; TRBD1 agrees at 7 bases. The germline V gene has CDR1 MDHEN and CDR2 SYDVKM. The trim removed 4 bases at V and 5 bases at J, leaving 14 bases unmatched. The CDR3 runs to 17 residues.

The chain uses TRBV12-3 or TRBV12-4 and TRBJ2-7; tentatively, D is TRBD2 (6 bases). V was cut by 4 bases and J by 7 bases, with 14 bases left in between. This CDR3 spans 13 amino acids. The CDR3 DNA follows: TGTGCCAGCAGTTACTACGCCCGGGGGGAGCAGTACTTC. It specifies CASSYYARGEQYF.

The gene calls are TRBV29-1 and TRBJ2-6, with no clear D. Trimming pared 6 bases from V and 0 bases from J, leaving 9 bases between. CDR1 and CDR2 from the germline V gene are SQVTM and ANQGSEA. The CDR3 covers 14 residues. CDR3 region: CSVDGISGANVLTF. Here the CDR3 DNA reads TGCAGCGTCGATGGGATCTCTGGGGCCAACGTCCTGACTTTC.

In this sample, this clonotype turned up a few times. The CDR3 bases are TGTGCCAGCAGTGGTAGACAGGGAAATGGCTACACCTTC. Translating gives CASSGRQGNGYTF. This chain joins TRBV6-4 and TRBJ1-2; 7 bases fit TRBD1. The CDR3 length is 13 residues. With V trimmed by 4 bases and J by 6 bases, 5 bases remained unmatched. Germline V CDR1 and CDR2: MRHNA, SNTAGT.

This clonotype was found a few times. An end of the junction does not agree with germline; a read error may underlie this. This CDR3 is CCANRDPKGTAKNIQYF. DNA of the CDR3: TGCTGTGCTAACCGGGATCCGAAGGGGACAGCCAAAAACATTCAGTACTTC. J is TRBJ2-4 and V is TRBV20-1; TRBD1 or TRBD2 may be the D gene (5 bases each). The CDR3 loop spans 17 amino acids. The germline V gene encodes CDR1 DFQATT and CDR2 SNEGSKA (reference sequence).

This chain joins TRBV7-9 and TRBJ2-7; the D gene is possibly TRBD1 (6 bases). CDR3 length: 13 amino acids. Trimming took off 5 bases at V and 1 base at J, with 9 bases between the two ends. Germline loops: CDR1 SEHNR, CDR2 FQNEAQ (reference sequence). CDR3 region: CASSADSSYEQYV. Here the CDR3 DNA reads TGTGCCAGCAGCGCGGACAGTTCCTACGAGCAGTACGTC.

This clonotype was seen a few times. The chain recombines TRBV7-3 with TRBJ2-1; 8 bases align to TRBD2. The CDR3 length is 16 residues. With 5 bases clipped from V and 2 bases from J, the junction kept 8 bases outside the gene matches. Germline-derived CDR1 and CDR2 are SGHTA and FQGTGA. The CDR3 spells CASSPGLAATYNEQFF. The DNA for the CDR3 is TGTGCCAGCAGCCCTGGACTAGCCGCTACCTACAATGAGCAGTTCTTC.

This clonotype was counted only a few times. The chain combines TRBV12-3 or TRBV12-4 with TRBJ2-1; D gene ambiguous. The CDR3 is 11 amino acids. With 6 bases removed from V and 10 bases from J, the gap between germline ends came to 10 bases. DNA for the CDR3: TGTGCCAGCAGCCCGTCAGCGGAGCAGTTCTTC. Translation gives CASSPSAEQFF.

The rearrangement uses TRBV10-3 and TRBJ2-5; 8 nucleotides line up with TRBD2. The CDR3 is 15 amino acids. The J segment lost 4 bases and the V segment lost 10 bases, leaving 14 bases of the junction unmatched. Germline V gene data show CDR1 as ENHRY and CDR2 as SYGVKD. The CDR3 sequence: CATQGSGANLETQYF. The CDR3 bases are TGTGCCACCCAAGGTAGCGGGGCCAACTTAGAGACCCAGTACTTC.

This clonotype was recorded a few times. The chain uses TRBV18 and TRBJ1-1; the D is unclear. Trimming left V 3 bases short and J 6 bases short, with 8 bases between. Per the germline V gene, CDR1 is KGHSH and CDR2 is LQKENI. This CDR3 region has 12 residues. CDR3 DNA sequence: TGTGCCAGCTCACCGGGATCCTCTGAAGCTTTCTTT. Residues: CASSPGSSEAFF.

The V and J genes are TRBV7-3 and TRBJ2-2; no definite D call. Germline CDR1 SGHTA, CDR2 FQGTGA. This CDR3 region has 16 residues. V lost 3 bases and J lost 4, with 15 bases in between. CDR3 bases: TGTGCCAGCAGCTTTCTTCCCCGGGTGGGCACCGGGGAGCTGTTTTTT. Protein: CASSFLPRVGTGELFF.

The V call is TRBV29-1, the J call TRBJ1-5; TRBD1 is a possible D gene (6 bases). Germline CDR1 is SQVTM and CDR2 is ANQGSEA. V was cut by 8 bases and J by 1 base, with 12 bases left in between. The CDR3 is 13 residues long. The CDR3 DNA follows: TGCAGCATACGGGGGGGCAGCAATCAGCCCCAGCATTTT. Its protein is CSIRGGSNQPQHF. The full variable domain, completed using reference TRBV29-1 and TRBJ1-5, is SAVISQKPSRDICQRGTSLTIQCQVDSQVTMMFWYRQQPGQSLTLIATANQGSEATYESGFVIDKFPISRPNLTFSTLTVSNMSPEDSSIYLCSIRGGSNQPQHFGDGTRLSIL.

V is TRBV20-1 and J is TRBJ2-7; 10 bases are a match to TRBD1. The CDR3 covers 13 residues. The germline V gene has CDR1 DFQATT and CDR2 SNEGSKA (reference sequence). The V gene end was trimmed by 4 bases and the J gene end by 6 bases; junction bases not matched to a gene: 6. CDR3 nucleotides: TGCAGTGCTAACGATAGGACAGGGGGCGAGCAGTACGTC. Encoded protein: CSANDRTGGEQYV.

The V call is TRBV7-8, the J call TRBJ1-1; 8 nucleotides align to TRBD1. CDR3 length: 15 residues. J was trimmed by 1 base and V by 5 bases; bases with no gene match: 6. Germline assignment: CDR1 SGHVS and CDR2 FQNEAQ. CDR3 DNA sequence: TGTGCCAGCAGCCCAGGACAGGGATGGAACACTGAAGCTTTCTTT. This gives the protein CASSPGQGWNTEAFF.

The rearrangement uses TRBV24-1 and TRBJ2-1; D may be TRBD1 (6 bases). CDR1 and CDR2 (germline): KGHDR, SFDVKD. Trimming pared 4 bases from V and 8 bases from J, leaving 11 bases between. The CDR3 runs to 13 residues. CDR3 amino acids: CATSENRVDEQFF. As DNA, the CDR3 is TGTGCCACCAGTGAGAACAGGGTTGATGAGCAGTTCTTC.

V and J are TRBV7-9 and TRBJ1-2; D possibly corresponds to TRBD1 (6 bases). Germline CDR1 reads SEHNR; CDR2 reads FQNEAQ (reference sequence). The CDR3 covers 12 residues. Trimming shortened V by 4 bases and J by 13 bases, and 16 bases separated the two germline ends. The CDR3 protein is CASSSDPGGPTF. CDR3 coding DNA: TGTGCCAGCAGCTCCGACCCCGGGGGGCCCACCTTC.